One sample yielded the 11 T cell receptor beta chains listed below, sequenced in a study of T cell responses to AZD1222 COVID-19 vaccine. Libraries were prepared by immunoSEQ multiplex PCR; TCRdb keeps only in-frame clonotypes and omits some of them. Altogether 120,000 to 150,000 clones are present, 88% being singletons, with the ten largest covering roughly 5.2%. This specimen was peripheral blood, taken 28 days after the second dose of the MenACWY control vaccine. These receptors were collected from an adult who received the MenACWY meningococcal vaccine as a control.

CDR3 sequence (DNA): TGTGCCAGCAGCGTAGCTACCGGACAGGGCACAGATACGCAGTATTTT. As protein: CASSVATGQGTDTQYF. This rearrangement joins TRBV9 to TRBJ2-3, with 7 nucleotides matching TRBD1. The CDR3 sequence is 16 residues long. V shed 0 bases and J 1 base; nucleotides not matched to a gene: 5. Germline CDR1 SGDLS, CDR2 YYNGEE. The full variable domain, in which reference TRBV9 and TRBJ2-3 provide the parts outside the CDR3, is DSGVTQTPKHLITATGQRVTLRCSPRSGDLSVYWYQQSLDQGLQFLIQYYNGEERAKGNILERFSAQQFPDLHSELNLSSLELGDSALYFCASSVATGQGTDTQYFGPGTRLTVL.

The gene calls are TRBV3-1 (or the pseudogene TRBV3-2) and TRBJ2-7; the match to TRBD1 covers 7 bases. V lost 2 bases to trimming and J lost 3 bases; unmatched junction nucleotides: 7. This CDR3 region has 15 residues. Germline CDR1 LGHDT, CDR2 YNNKEL (reference sequence). In nucleotides, the CDR3 is TGTGCCAGCAGCCAAAACCCCGCAGGGGGCTACGAGCAGTACTTC. Amino acid sequence: CASSQNPAGGYEQYF.

To note about this clone: The germline gene is not matched at one end of the junction; a read error may be the cause. V gene TRBV7-2 combines with J gene TRBJ2-2; tentatively, D is TRBD2 (6 bases). The CDR3 spans 15 residues. Germline assignment: CDR1 SGHTA and CDR2 FQGNSA. The CDR3 sequence is CASSPARGWTAELFF. CDR3 DNA: TGTGCCAGCAGTCCTGCTCGGGGGTGGACCGCGGAGCTGTTTTTT.

This rearrangement joins TRBV9 to TRBJ2-5; D might be TRBD2 (6 bases). The germline V and J ends were trimmed by 1 base and 5 bases, with 12 bases remaining between them. This CDR3 is 14 amino acids long. Germline V gene data show CDR1 as SGDLS and CDR2 as YYNGEE. The CDR3 spells CASSVNRDWETQYF. The CDR3 DNA reads TGTGCCAGCAGCGTAAATCGGGACTGGGAGACCCAGTACTTC.

The chain employs TRBV7-3 and TRBJ2-3; maybe TRBD1 (6 bases). The CDR3 length is 13 residues. Looked up from germline, CDR1 is SGHTA and CDR2 is FQGTGA. Trimming took off 5 bases at V and 6 bases at J, with 12 bases between the two ends. The CDR3 DNA sequence: TGTGCCAGCAGCCAGGGACACGGCGATACGCAGTATTTT. Translating it yields CASSQGHGDTQYF.

This chain joins TRBV15 and TRBJ2-1; D is possibly TRBD1 (6 bases). The germline V and J ends were trimmed by 5 bases and 3 bases, with 20 bases remaining between them. The CDR3 covers 17 residues. Germline V gene lookup returns CDR1 LNHNV and CDR2 YYDKDF (reference sequence). CDR3 DNA: TGTGCCACCAGCCCACTAGTCCAGCGGACAGTCTACAATGAGCAGTTCTTC. Residues: CATSPLVQRTVYNEQFF.

This clone has more than one count but fewer than ten. The rearrangement joins TRBV6-5 to TRBJ1-2, with 9 bases lining up with TRBD1. The CDR3 consists of 14 residues. The germline V gene has CDR1 MNHEY and CDR2 SVGAGI. V lost 6 bases, J lost 3 bases, and 5 bases stayed unmatched. DNA of the CDR3: TGTGCCAGCAGCCGGGACAGGGAGGACTATGGCTACACCTTC. Its translation is CASSRDREDYGYTF.

V gene TRBV4-3 combines with J gene TRBJ2-3; 8 nucleotides match TRBD1. The V gene end was trimmed by 3 bases and the J gene end by 2 bases; junction bases not matched to a gene: 4. The CDR3 totals 15 residues. CDR1 LGHNA and CDR2 YSLEER come from the germline V gene. CDR3: CASSHLTGDTDTQYF. CDR3 nucleotides: TGCGCCAGCAGCCACCTGACAGGGGACACAGATACGCAGTATTTT.

The V gene is TRBV3-1 (or the pseudogene TRBV3-2), the J gene TRBJ2-2; tentative D call: TRBD1 (5 bases). The CDR3 totals 15 residues. V lost 3 bases, J lost 1 base, and 9 bases lay in between. Germline CDR1 is LGHDT and CDR2 is YNNKEL (reference sequence). The CDR3 loop is CASSQGLENTGELFF. CDR3 DNA: TGTGCCAGCAGCCAGGGGCTAGAGAACACCGGGGAGCTGTTTTTT.

The chain uses TRBV9 and TRBJ1-2; D is perhaps TRBD1 (5 bases). Germline lookup yields CDR1 SGDLS and CDR2 YYNGEE. V dropped 0 bases and J dropped 4 bases, with 10 bases sitting between them. The CDR3 is 14 amino acids. The chain's CDR3 is CASSVEGRAYGYTF. CDR3 nucleotides: TGTGCCAGCAGCGTAGAGGGACGCGCCTATGGCTACACCTTC.

J is TRBJ1-1 and V is TRBV2; D gene unclear. This CDR3 is 13 amino acids long. CDR1 SNHLY and CDR2 FYNNEI come from the germline V gene. V lost 4 bases and J lost 0, with 6 bases in between. The CDR3 region has the DNA TGTGCCAGCAGTGGGCAGATGAACACTGAAGCTTTCTTT. Residues: CASSGQMNTEAFF.